The source of this T cell receptor beta chain is a study of response to subunit inactivated influenza vaccine. The study's findings and limits: Few additional T cells are recruited per seasonal influenza vaccination, authors suggested.

A single record per CDR3 protein comes from TCRdb applying MiXCR to the RT-PCR reads. Of approximately 500,000 distinct CDR3 sequences listed, approximately 12% are singletons. With regard to this clonotype: What it recognizes is unknown.

The clonotype originates from a man in his fifties or sixties who received an inactivated influenza vaccine. This material consisted of PBMCs from blood, taken roughly 46 days after vaccination.

This CDR3 reads CASSQYRGPSGYTF. The CDR3 nucleotides read TGCGCCAGCAGCCAATACCGGGGGCCCAGTGGCTACACCTTC. The chain carries TRBV4-3 and TRBJ1-2, with a tentative D call TRBD1 (6 bases). Germline CDR1 is LGHNA and CDR2 is YSLEER. The CDR3 has 14 amino acids. V was pared by 2 bases and J by 7 bases, with 14 bases between.